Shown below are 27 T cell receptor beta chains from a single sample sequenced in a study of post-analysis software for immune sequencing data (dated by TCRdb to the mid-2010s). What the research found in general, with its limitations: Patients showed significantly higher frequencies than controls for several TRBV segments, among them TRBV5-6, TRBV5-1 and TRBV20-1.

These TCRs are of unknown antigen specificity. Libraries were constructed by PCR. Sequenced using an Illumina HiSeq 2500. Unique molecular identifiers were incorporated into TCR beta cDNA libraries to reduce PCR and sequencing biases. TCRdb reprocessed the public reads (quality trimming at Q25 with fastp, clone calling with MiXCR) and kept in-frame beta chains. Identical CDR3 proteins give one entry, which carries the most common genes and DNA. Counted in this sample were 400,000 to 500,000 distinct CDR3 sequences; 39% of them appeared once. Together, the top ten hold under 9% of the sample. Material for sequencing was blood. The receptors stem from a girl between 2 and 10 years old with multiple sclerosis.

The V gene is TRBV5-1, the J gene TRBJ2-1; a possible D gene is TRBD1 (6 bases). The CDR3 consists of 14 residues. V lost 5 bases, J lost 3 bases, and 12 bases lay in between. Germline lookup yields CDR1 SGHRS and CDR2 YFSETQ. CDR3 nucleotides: TGCGCCAGCAGTGTTGGGGGCATCTACAATGAGCAGTTCTTC. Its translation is CASSVGGIYNEQFF.

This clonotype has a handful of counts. This CDR3 is CASSPTRDSYPREQYF. CDR3 DNA: TGTGCCAGCAGCCCCACCCGGGACAGCTATCCTAGGGAGCAGTACTTC. The V gene is TRBV12-3 or TRBV12-4, the J gene TRBJ2-7, with 7 nucleotides matching TRBD1. V lost 6 bases to trimming and J lost 7 bases; unmatched junction nucleotides: 18. CDR3 length: 16 amino acids.

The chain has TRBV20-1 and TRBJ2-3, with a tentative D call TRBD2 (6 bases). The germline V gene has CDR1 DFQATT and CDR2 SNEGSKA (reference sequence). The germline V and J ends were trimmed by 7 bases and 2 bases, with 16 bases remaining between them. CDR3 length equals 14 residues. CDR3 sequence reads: CSEVPGGNTDTQYF. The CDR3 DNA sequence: TGCAGTGAAGTACCCGGGGGAAACACAGATACGCAGTATTTT.

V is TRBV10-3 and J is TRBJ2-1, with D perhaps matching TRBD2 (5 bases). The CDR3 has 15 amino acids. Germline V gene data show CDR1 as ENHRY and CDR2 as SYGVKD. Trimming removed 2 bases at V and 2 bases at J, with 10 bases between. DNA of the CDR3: TGTGCCATCAGTGAGGGCGGGCCCACCTACAATGAGCAGTTCTTC. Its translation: CAISEGGPTYNEQFF.

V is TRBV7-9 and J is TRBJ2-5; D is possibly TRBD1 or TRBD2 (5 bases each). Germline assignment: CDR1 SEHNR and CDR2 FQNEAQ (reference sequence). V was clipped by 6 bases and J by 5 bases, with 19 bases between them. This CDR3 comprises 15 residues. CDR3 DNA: TGTGCCAGCAGTCAACCGAGGGTGGGGCGGGAGACCCAGTACTTC. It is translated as CASSQPRVGRETQYF.

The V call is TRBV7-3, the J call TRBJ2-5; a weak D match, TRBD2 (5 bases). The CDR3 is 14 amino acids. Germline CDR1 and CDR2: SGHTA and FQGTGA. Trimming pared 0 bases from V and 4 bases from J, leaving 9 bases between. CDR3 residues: CASSLTAGSETQYF. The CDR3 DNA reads TGTGCCAGCAGCTTAACGGCGGGCTCAGAGACCCAGTACTTC.

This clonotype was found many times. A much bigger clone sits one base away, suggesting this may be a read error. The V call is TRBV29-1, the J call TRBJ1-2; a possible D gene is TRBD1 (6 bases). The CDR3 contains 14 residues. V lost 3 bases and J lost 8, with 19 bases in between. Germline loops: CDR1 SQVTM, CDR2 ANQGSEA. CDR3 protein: CSVEDRGGGEGYTF. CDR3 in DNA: TGCAGCGTTGAGGATCGGGGAGGGGGGGAAGGCTACACCTTC.

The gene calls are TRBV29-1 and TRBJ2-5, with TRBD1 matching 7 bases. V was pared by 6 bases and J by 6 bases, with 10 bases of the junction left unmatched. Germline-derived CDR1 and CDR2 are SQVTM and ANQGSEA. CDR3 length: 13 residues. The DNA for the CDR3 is TGCAGCGTCTTCGGACAGGACGGACAGACCCAGTACTTC. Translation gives CSVFGQDGQTQYF.

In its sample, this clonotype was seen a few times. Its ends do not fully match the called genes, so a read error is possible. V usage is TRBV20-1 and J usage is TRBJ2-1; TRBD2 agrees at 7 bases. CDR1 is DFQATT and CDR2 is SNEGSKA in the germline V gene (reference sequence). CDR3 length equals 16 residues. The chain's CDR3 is CSARGDSVGRVDEQFF. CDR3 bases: TGCAGTGCGAGAGGCGACTCAGTTGGGAGGGTCGATGAGCAGTTCTTC.

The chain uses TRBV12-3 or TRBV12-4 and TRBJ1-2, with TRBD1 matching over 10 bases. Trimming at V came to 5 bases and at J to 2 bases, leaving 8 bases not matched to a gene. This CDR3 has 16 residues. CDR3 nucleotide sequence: TGTGCCAGCAGTCCGGGACAGGGGTATGTCAACTATGGCTACACCTTC. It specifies CASSPGQGYVNYGYTF.

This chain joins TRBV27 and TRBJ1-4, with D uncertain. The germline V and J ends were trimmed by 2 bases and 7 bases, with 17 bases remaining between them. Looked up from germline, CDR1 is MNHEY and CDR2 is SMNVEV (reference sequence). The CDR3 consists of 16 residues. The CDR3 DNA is TGTGCCAGCAGTTTAAGGAAAAATGCCCGGGGTGAAAAACTGTTTTTT. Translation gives CASSLRKNARGEKLFF.

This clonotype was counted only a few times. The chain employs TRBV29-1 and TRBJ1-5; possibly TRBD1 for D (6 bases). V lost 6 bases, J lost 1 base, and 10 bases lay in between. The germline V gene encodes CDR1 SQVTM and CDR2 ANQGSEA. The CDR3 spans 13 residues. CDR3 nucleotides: TGCAGCGTCTCCAGGGGAAGCAATCAGCCCCAGCATTTT. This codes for CSVSRGSNQPQHF.

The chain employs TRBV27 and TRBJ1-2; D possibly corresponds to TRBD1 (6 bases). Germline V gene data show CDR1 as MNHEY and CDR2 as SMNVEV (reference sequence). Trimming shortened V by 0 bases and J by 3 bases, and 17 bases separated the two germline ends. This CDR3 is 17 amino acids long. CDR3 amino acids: CASSLSTLGGGYYGYTF. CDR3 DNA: TGTGCCAGCAGTTTATCAACTCTGGGAGGGGGTTACTATGGCTACACCTTC.

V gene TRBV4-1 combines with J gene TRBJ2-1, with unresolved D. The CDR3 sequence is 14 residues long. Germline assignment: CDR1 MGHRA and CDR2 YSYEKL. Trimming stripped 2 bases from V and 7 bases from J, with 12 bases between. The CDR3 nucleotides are TGCGCCAGCAGCCAACCCGGGCGGCGGAATGAGCAGTTCTTC. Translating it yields CASSQPGRRNEQFF.

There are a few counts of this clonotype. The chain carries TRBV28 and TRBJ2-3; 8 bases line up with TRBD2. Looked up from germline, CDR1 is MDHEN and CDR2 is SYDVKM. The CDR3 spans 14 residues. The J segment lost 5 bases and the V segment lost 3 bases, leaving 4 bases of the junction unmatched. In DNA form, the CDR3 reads TGTGCCAGCAGTTTGAGCGGGAGAAGAGATACGCAGTATTTT. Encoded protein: CASSLSGRRDTQYF.

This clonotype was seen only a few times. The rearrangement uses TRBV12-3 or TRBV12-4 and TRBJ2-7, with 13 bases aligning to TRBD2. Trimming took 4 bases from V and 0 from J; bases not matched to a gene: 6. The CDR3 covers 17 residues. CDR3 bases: TGTGCCAGCAGTTCACTAGCGGGAGGGCCCAGCTCCTACGAGCAGTACTTC. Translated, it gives CASSSLAGGPSSYEQYF.

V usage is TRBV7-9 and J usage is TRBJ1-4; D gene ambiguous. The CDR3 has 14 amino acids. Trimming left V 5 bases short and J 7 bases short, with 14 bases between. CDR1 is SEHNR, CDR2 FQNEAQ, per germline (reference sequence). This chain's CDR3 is CASSPGNAGEKLFF. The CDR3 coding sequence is TGTGCCAGCAGCCCCGGGAACGCGGGTGAAAAACTGTTTTTT. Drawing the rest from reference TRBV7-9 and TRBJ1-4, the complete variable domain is DTGVSQNPRHKITKRGQNVTFRCDPISEHNRLYWYRQTLGQGPEFLTYFQNEAQLEKSRLLSDRFSAERPKGSFSTLEIQRTEQGDSAMYLCASSPGNAGEKLFFGSGTQLSVL.

The CDR3 DNA is TGCGCCAGCAGCCAAGGGTTTGGGACAGGGGGCTCTGAAGCTTTCTTT. This sequence encodes CASSQGFGTGGSEAFF. This chain joins TRBV4-1 and TRBJ1-1, with 12 nucleotides matching TRBD1. After removal of 1 base from V and 6 bases from J, the junction contained 6 bases not matched to a gene. Germline V gene sequence: CDR1 MGHRA, CDR2 YSYEKL. CDR3 length: 16 amino acids.

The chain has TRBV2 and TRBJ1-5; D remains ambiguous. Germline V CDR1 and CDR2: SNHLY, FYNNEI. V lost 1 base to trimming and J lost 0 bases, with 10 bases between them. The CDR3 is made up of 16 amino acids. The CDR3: CASSEGARHSNQPQHF. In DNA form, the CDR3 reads TGTGCCAGCAGTGAAGGCGCAAGGCATAGCAATCAGCCCCAGCATTTT.

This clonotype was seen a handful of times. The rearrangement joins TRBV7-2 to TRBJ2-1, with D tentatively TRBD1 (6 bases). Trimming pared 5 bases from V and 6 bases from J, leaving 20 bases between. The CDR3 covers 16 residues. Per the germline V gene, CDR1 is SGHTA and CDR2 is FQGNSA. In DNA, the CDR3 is TGTGCCAGCAGCCCACCCGGGGACACCTTCCGCAATGAGCAGTTCTTC. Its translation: CASSPPGDTFRNEQFF.

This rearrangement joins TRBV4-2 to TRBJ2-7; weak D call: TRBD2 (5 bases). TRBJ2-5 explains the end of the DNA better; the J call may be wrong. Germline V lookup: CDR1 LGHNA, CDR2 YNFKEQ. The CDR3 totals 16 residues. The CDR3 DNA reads TGTGCCAGCAGCCAAGACTCTCTCCGCGGGCGAGAGACCCAGTACTTC. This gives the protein CASSQDSLRGRETQYF.

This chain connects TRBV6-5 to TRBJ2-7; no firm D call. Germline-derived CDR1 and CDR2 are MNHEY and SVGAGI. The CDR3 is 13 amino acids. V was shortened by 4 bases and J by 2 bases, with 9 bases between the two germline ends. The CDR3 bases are TGTGCCAGCAGTTCCCCCTCGCCCTACGAGCAGTACTTC. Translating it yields CASSSPSPYEQYF.

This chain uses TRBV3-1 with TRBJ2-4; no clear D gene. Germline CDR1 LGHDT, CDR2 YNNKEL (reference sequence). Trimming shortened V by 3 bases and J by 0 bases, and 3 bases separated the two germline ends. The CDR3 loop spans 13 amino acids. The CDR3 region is CASSQTAKNIQYF. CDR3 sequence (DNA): TGTGCCAGCAGCCAGACAGCCAAAAACATTCAGTACTTC.

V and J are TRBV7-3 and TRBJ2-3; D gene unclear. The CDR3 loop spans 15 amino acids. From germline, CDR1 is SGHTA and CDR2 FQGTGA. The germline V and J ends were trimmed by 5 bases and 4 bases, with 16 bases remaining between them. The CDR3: CASSPPPPAPDTQYF. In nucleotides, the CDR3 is TGTGCCAGCAGCCCACCTCCTCCAGCGCCAGATACGCAGTATTTT.

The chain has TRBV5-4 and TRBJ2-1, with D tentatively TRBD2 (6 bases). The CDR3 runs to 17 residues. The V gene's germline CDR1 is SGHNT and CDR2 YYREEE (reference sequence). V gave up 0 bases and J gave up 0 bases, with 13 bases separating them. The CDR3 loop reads CASSLGSGVSSYNEQFF. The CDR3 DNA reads TGTGCCAGCAGCTTGGGATCGGGGGTCAGCTCCTACAATGAGCAGTTCTTC. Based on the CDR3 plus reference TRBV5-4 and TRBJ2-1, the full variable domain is ETGVTQSPTHLIKTRGQQVTLRCSSQSGHNTVSWYQQALGQGPQFIFQYYREEENGRGNFPPRFSGLQFPNYSSELNVNALELDDSALYLCASSLGSGVSSYNEQFFGPGTRLTVL.

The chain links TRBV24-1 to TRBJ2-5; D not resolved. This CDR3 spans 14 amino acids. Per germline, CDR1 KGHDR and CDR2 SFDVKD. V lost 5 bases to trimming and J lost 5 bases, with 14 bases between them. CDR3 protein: CATSASRLLETQYF. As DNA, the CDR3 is TGTGCCACCAGTGCGTCGCGTCTACTGGAGACCCAGTACTTC.

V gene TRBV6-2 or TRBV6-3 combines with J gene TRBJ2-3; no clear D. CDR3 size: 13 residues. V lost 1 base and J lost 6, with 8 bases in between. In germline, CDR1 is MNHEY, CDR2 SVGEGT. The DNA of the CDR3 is TGTGCCAGCAGTTACTTGACCTATGATACGCAGTATTTT. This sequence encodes CASSYLTYDTQYF.